These 30 T cell receptor beta chains came from one sample sequenced in a study of blood T cell repertoires in COVID-19. Clones were sequenced by immunoSEQ multiplex PCR, and TCRdb holds only the in-frame ones, with some missing. Counted here are 250,000 to 400,000 clones, under 90% occurring once; the ten biggest clones make up roughly 2.9%. Sequencing input: peripheral blood. Receptors were obtained from a young woman with COVID-19, enrolled during active disease.

The chain combines TRBV19 with TRBJ2-5, with 8 bases aligning to TRBD2. Germline V gives CDR1 LNHDA, CDR2 SQIVND (reference sequence). CDR3 length: 15 residues. The V and J ends lost 5 bases and 4 bases, in that order; junction bases with no gene match: 9. CDR3 coding DNA: TGTGCCAGTAGTCCCCAAGCGGGAGCAGGAGAGACCCAGTACTTC. Translated, it gives CASSPQAGAGETQYF.

The chain is built from TRBV19 and TRBJ1-6, with 10 bases aligning to TRBD1. The germline V gene has CDR1 LNHDA and CDR2 SQIVND (reference sequence). V was clipped by 5 bases and J by 11 bases; unmatched bases: 9. The CDR3 loop spans 15 amino acids. The CDR3 DNA follows: TGTGCCAGTAGTGAAATCCTGGGACAGGGGACACCCCTCCACTTT. Translation gives CASSEILGQGTPLHF.

CDR3 amino acids: CASSFRPGGLTEAFF. For the CDR3, the DNA is TGTGCCAGCAGTTTCCGGCCAGGGGGTTTAACTGAAGCTTTCTTT. The chain links TRBV27 to TRBJ1-1, with 7 bases lining up with TRBD1. The CDR3 totals 15 residues. The trim removed 3 bases at V and 5 bases at J, leaving 9 bases unmatched. The germline V gene encodes CDR1 MNHEY and CDR2 SMNVEV (reference sequence).

The gene calls are TRBV7-2 and TRBJ2-3; 7 nucleotides match TRBD2. The CDR3 runs to 15 residues. CDR1 and CDR2 (germline): SGHTA, FQGNSA. V shed 2 bases, J shed 2 bases, and the junction held 4 bases outside the gene matches. The CDR3 sequence is CASSLIAGATDTQYF. The CDR3 coding sequence is TGTGCCAGCAGCTTAATTGCGGGAGCCACAGATACGCAGTATTTT.

V gene TRBV13 combines with J gene TRBJ1-2; TRBD1 is a possible D gene (6 bases). The CDR3 is 12 amino acids. Germline CDR1 is PRHDT and CDR2 is FYEKMQ (reference sequence). The germline V and J ends were trimmed by 2 bases and 13 bases, with 14 bases remaining between them. CDR3 sequence (DNA): TGTGCCAGCAGCTTACAACGGACAGTTGGCACCTTC. As protein: CASSLQRTVGTF.

The rearrangement joins TRBV9 to TRBJ1-2; D unclear. The CDR3 length is 14 residues. With 6 bases removed from V and 4 bases from J, the gap between germline ends came to 16 bases. Germline CDR1 is SGDLS and CDR2 is YYNGEE. CDR3 residues: CASTEGRHRYGYTF. CDR3 in DNA: TGTGCCAGCACCGAGGGTAGACACCGCTATGGCTACACCTTC.

This clone was detected once. CDR3 residues: CSVEMGGRANVLTF. In nucleotides, the CDR3 is TGCAGCGTTGAAATGGGCGGGAGGGCCAACGTCCTGACTTTC. This sequence joins TRBV29-1 and TRBJ2-6, with D possibly TRBD2 on 6 matching bases. CDR3 length: 14 residues. Between the trimmed V and J ends, which lost 2 bases and 5 bases, there was a span of 10 bases. CDR1 is SQVTM, CDR2 ANQGSEA, per germline.

This chain connects TRBV6-6 to TRBJ2-7; D is perhaps TRBD1 (6 bases). This CDR3 has 16 amino acids. V was clipped by 5 bases and J by 1 base, with 18 bases between them. Germline CDR1 is MNHNY and CDR2 is SVGAGI (reference sequence). This CDR3 reads CASSRPGVEGSYEQYF. In DNA form, the CDR3 reads TGTGCCAGCAGTAGGCCAGGGGTCGAAGGGTCCTACGAGCAGTACTTC.

The gene calls are TRBV5-1 and TRBJ1-1; 8 nucleotides line up with TRBD1. Unmatched junction bases numbered 5, after V lost 6 bases and J lost 1 base. CDR3 length: 14 amino acids. The germline CDR1 and CDR2 sequences are SGHRS and YFSETQ. The CDR3 protein is CASTWGQANTEAFF. As DNA, the CDR3 is TGCGCCAGCACTTGGGGACAGGCGAACACTGAAGCTTTCTTT.

The V call is TRBV9, the J call TRBJ1-2; no clear D gene. The CDR3 totals 13 residues. V lost 3 bases and J lost 7, with 13 bases in between. Germline V gene sequence: CDR1 SGDLS, CDR2 YYNGEE. The CDR3 region is CASSGSLGRGYTF. The CDR3 DNA reads TGTGCCAGCAGCGGGTCCTTGGGCCGTGGCTACACCTTC.

V and J are TRBV6-5 and TRBJ1-5; unclear D gene. Germline CDR1 reads MNHEY; CDR2 reads SVGAGI. With 6 bases removed from V and 4 bases from J, the gap between germline ends came to 13 bases. The CDR3 sequence is 14 residues long. The CDR3 here is CASSPAARNQPQHF. For the CDR3, the DNA is TGTGCCAGCAGCCCCGCGGCGAGGAATCAGCCCCAGCATTTT.

V is TRBV9 and J is TRBJ1-2; unclear D gene. CDR3 length: 12 residues. Germline-derived CDR1 and CDR2 are SGDLS and YYNGEE. V lost 6 bases and J 4 bases, leaving 10 bases between the germline ends. Written as DNA, the CDR3 is TGTGCCAGCAACGGGAACGCCTATGGCTACACCTTC. Protein: CASNGNAYGYTF.

The DNA for the CDR3 is TGTGCCTGGAGTGACACGGGACAGGGGGAAGCTTTCTTT. This translates into CAWSDTGQGEAFF. The chain recombines TRBV30 with TRBJ1-1; TRBD1 aligns across 10 bases. V was clipped by 1 base and J by 8 bases; unmatched bases: 4. Germline CDR1 and CDR2: GTSNPN and SVGIG (reference sequence). This CDR3 comprises 13 residues.

CDR3 region: CAISERGLAGSTDTQYF. CDR3 nucleotides: TGTGCCATCAGTGAGCGAGGACTAGCGGGAAGCACAGATACGCAGTATTTT. This chain links TRBV10-3 with TRBJ2-3; 12 positions agree with TRBD2. The CDR3 totals 17 residues. Germline V gene sequence: CDR1 ENHRY, CDR2 SYGVKD. The trim removed 2 bases at V and 0 bases at J, leaving 3 bases unmatched.

The chain carries TRBV2 and TRBJ1-1, with D possibly TRBD1 on 6 matching bases. The CDR3 is made up of 15 amino acids. The V and J ends lost 2 bases and 3 bases respectively, with 13 bases between them. Germline V lookup: CDR1 SNHLY, CDR2 FYNNEI. CDR3 residues: CASSESQGFYTEAFF. The CDR3, as DNA: TGTGCCAGCAGTGAATCACAGGGTTTTTACACTGAAGCTTTCTTT.

This clone was seen a few times. The chain is built from TRBV10-3 and TRBJ1-5, with D perhaps TRBD1 (6 bases). V gave up 2 bases and J gave up 1 base, with 15 bases separating them. The CDR3 totals 17 residues. The germline V gene has CDR1 ENHRY and CDR2 SYGVKD. DNA of the CDR3: TGTGCCATCAGTGAGGCAGGGGATATACAAAGCAATCAGCCCCAGCATTTT. It codes for CAISEAGDIQSNQPQHF.

This chain joins TRBV5-1 and TRBJ1-1; TRBD1 is a possible D gene (5 bases). This CDR3 has 15 residues. The V gene's germline CDR1 is SGHRS and CDR2 YFSETQ. V lost 4 bases, J lost 4 bases, and 17 bases lay in between. In nucleotides, the CDR3 is TGCGCCAGCAGCCCACCCGGTCCCCAGGGCACTGAAGCTTTCTTT. As protein: CASSPPGPQGTEAFF.

Here the CDR3 reads CASSFQGAPSYGYTF. The DNA of the CDR3 is TGTGCCAGCAGCTTTCAGGGGGCTCCATCCTATGGCTACACCTTC. The genes are TRBV11-2 and TRBJ1-2, with TRBD1 identical over 8 bases. CDR3 length equals 15 residues. The V and J ends lost 3 bases and 4 bases, in that order; junction bases with no gene match: 7. CDR1 SGHAT and CDR2 FQNNGV come from the germline V gene.

This clone turned up a few times. The CDR3 loop is CASRQRAGEGDTQYF. The CDR3 DNA reads TGTGCCAGCAGGCAGAGAGCGGGAGAAGGAGATACGCAGTATTTT. The V gene is TRBV6-5, the J gene TRBJ2-3; 8 positions agree with TRBD2. Germline-derived CDR1 and CDR2 are MNHEY and SVGAGI. The CDR3 runs 15 residues. V gave up 6 bases and J gave up 5 bases; unmatched junction bases: 10.

The gene calls are TRBV6-5 and TRBJ1-1, with unresolved D. V lost 5 bases to trimming and J lost 1 base, with 11 bases between them. The CDR3 has 14 amino acids. From germline, CDR1 is MNHEY and CDR2 SVGAGI. The CDR3 nucleotides read TGTGCCAGCAGTAAGCCTCGCGAGAACACTGAAGCTTTCTTT. Translating it yields CASSKPRENTEAFF.

The chain carries TRBV19 and TRBJ1-3, with TRBD1 matching over 7 bases. V lost 4 bases, J lost 1 base, and 7 bases stayed unmatched. Germline CDR1 reads LNHDA; CDR2 reads SQIVND (reference sequence). CDR3 length: 16 amino acids. Here the CDR3 reads CASSSPGQSSGNTIYF. CDR3 coding DNA: TGTGCCAGTAGTAGCCCGGGACAGTCTTCTGGAAACACCATATATTTT.

The rearrangement uses TRBV6-5 and TRBJ1-4, with 8 bases lining up with TRBD1. This CDR3 has 15 amino acids. J lost 8 bases, V lost 5 bases, and 10 bases had no gene match. The germline gives CDR1 MNHEY, CDR2 SVGAGI. CDR3 DNA sequence: TGTGCCAGCAGTACGGGGCAGGGGGCATGGGAAAAACTGTTTTTT. Translation gives CASSTGQGAWEKLFF.

This chain joins TRBV18 and TRBJ2-2; 7 bases fit TRBD1. Germline CDR1 and CDR2: KGHSH and LQKENI. CDR3 size: 15 residues. V shed 1 base, J shed 7 bases, and the junction held 6 bases outside the gene matches. The CDR3 DNA follows: TGTGCCAGCTCACCACAGAGGGGGCGAAGCGGGGAGCTGTTTTTT. It yields the protein CASSPQRGRSGELFF.

This chain links TRBV20-1 with TRBJ1-1; TRBD1 might be the D (5 bases). Per the germline V gene, CDR1 is DFQATT and CDR2 is SNEGSKA (reference sequence). The CDR3 covers 14 residues. The V end was cut by 3 bases, the J end by 0 bases, with 11 bases between. CDR3 loop: CSASRGTVNTEAFF. The CDR3 DNA is TGCAGTGCTAGTCGGGGGACTGTGAACACTGAAGCTTTCTTT.

This clone was recorded once. This chain joins TRBV10-1 and TRBJ1-1; 7 nucleotides agree with TRBD1. CDR3 length equals 14 residues. Germline V gene data show CDR1 as WNHNN and CDR2 as SYGVQD (reference sequence). The V segment lost 6 bases and the J segment 0 bases; nucleotides outside the gene matches: 4. The CDR3 is CASRPGQLNTEAFF. CDR3 sequence (DNA): TGCGCCAGCAGACCGGGACAGTTGAACACTGAAGCTTTCTTT.

Worth noting for this clone: At the DNA level, this CDR3 is encoded by other sequences in the same sample as well. V usage is TRBV3-1 (or the pseudogene TRBV3-2) and J usage is TRBJ2-3; D not resolved. The germline V gene encodes CDR1 LGHDT and CDR2 YNNKEL (reference sequence). Trimming shortened V by 1 base and J by 3 bases, and 5 bases separated the two germline ends. CDR3 length equals 13 residues. The CDR3, as DNA: TGTGCCAGCAGCCAAGGTCGGACAGATACGCAGTATTTT. It encodes CASSQGRTDTQYF.

With respect to this clone: Other DNA sequences of this sample code for an identical CDR3. The genes are TRBV5-1 and TRBJ2-1; 14 bases are shared with TRBD2. V lost 0 bases to trimming and J lost 6 bases; unmatched junction nucleotides: 2. The CDR3 spans 16 residues. The germline gives CDR1 SGHRS, CDR2 YFSETQ. CDR3: CASSLGGTSGSNEQFF. The CDR3 DNA sequence: TGCGCCAGCAGCTTGGGGGGGACTAGCGGGAGCAATGAGCAGTTCTTC.

To note about this clone: Relative to the germline gene, one junction end is altered; a read error may explain this. The genes are TRBV11-2 and TRBJ1-2; D not certain. CDR3 length equals 15 residues. In germline, CDR1 is SGHAT, CDR2 FQNNGV. CDR3 in DNA: TGTGCCAGCGGCTTCAAGAGAGATTCCACCTATGGCTACACCTTC. Translating gives CASGFKRDSTYGYTF.

CDR3 nucleotides: TGTGCCAGCAGTTTAATTCTAGCGGGAGTGAATGAGCAGTTCTTC. It encodes CASSLILAGVNEQFF. The chain employs TRBV27 and TRBJ2-1; TRBD2 matches 10 bases. The V and J ends lost 2 bases and 7 bases, in that order; junction bases with no gene match: 5. Germline assignment: CDR1 MNHEY and CDR2 SMNVEV (reference sequence). The CDR3 runs 15 residues.

A few counts support this clone. CDR3 in amino acids: CSASKPGLAGTGELFF. The CDR3 DNA follows: TGCAGTGCTAGTAAACCGGGACTAGCGGGGACCGGGGAGCTGTTTTTT. V usage is TRBV20-1 and J usage is TRBJ2-2, with 13 nucleotides matching TRBD2. Trimming removed 3 bases from V and 5 bases from J; junction bases left unmatched: 6. This CDR3 has 16 residues. Per germline, CDR1 DFQATT and CDR2 SNEGSKA (reference sequence).